These T cell receptor beta chains were read from a single sample in a study of T cells after yellow fever vaccination. TCRdb itself ran the 5' RACE reads through MiXCR, one entry per CDR3 protein. The sample carries approximately 350,000 distinct CDR3 sequences, more than 9% recorded once. Sequenced here: PBMCs, sampled on the day of the first yellow fever vaccination. All receptors derive from a man younger than 35 who received the YFV17D yellow fever vaccine. CDR3s include the opening cysteine and the closing phenylalanine or tryptophan.

length: 14
J: TRBJ1-1
V: TRBV11-1
CDR3: CASSSRTGSTEAFF

length: 15
J: TRBJ1-5
V: TRBV7-2
CDR3: CASSFTGARDQPQHF

length: 15
J: TRBJ1-6
V: TRBV12-3/TRBV12-4
CDR3: CASSLNGQERSPLHF

length: 14
J: TRBJ1-4
V: TRBV12-3/TRBV12-4
CDR3: CASSPGQGREKLFF

length: 15
J: TRBJ2-3
V: TRBV7-3
CDR3: CASSISGLYTDTQYF

length: 16
J: TRBJ2-2
V: TRBV12-3/TRBV12-4
CDR3: CASEGRGMSGTGELFF

length: 13
J: TRBJ1-4
V: TRBV13
CDR3: CASSPGLNEKLFF

length: 15
J: TRBJ2-7
V: TRBV7-8
CDR3: CASSQPRTGGPEQYF

length: 15
J: TRBJ2-2
V: TRBV20-1
CDR3: CSARDSGGSTGELFF

length: 15
J: TRBJ1-3
V: TRBV5-1
CDR3: CASSLRQGTGNTIYF

length: 15
J: TRBJ2-3
V: TRBV5-4
CDR3: CASSLTGGTTDTQYF

length: 15
J: TRBJ2-5
V: TRBV24-1
CDR3: CATSDPGLGKETQYF

length: 13
J: TRBJ2-3
V: TRBV5-1
CDR3: CASSEGGADTQYF

length: 21
J: TRBJ2-2
V: TRBV11-2
CDR3: CASSQTGLGSLLSPNTGELFF

length: 13
J: TRBJ2-7
V: TRBV29-1
CDR3: CSVEDPRGYEQYF

length: 13
J: TRBJ2-7
V: TRBV7-2
CDR3: CASSPVWTYEQYF

length: 16
J: TRBJ1-1
V: TRBV6-5
CDR3: CASSYLPPGPNTEAFF

length: 14
J: TRBJ1-2
V: TRBV18
CDR3: CASSPSRINDGYTF

length: 14
J: TRBJ2-7
V: TRBV7-9
CDR3: CASGTWTGSYEQYF

length: 15
J: TRBJ2-1
V: TRBV7-2
CDR3: CASSRDLRSYNEQFF

length: 16
J: TRBJ2-3
V: TRBV5-1
CDR3: CASSLQPGTGADTQYF

length: 16
J: TRBJ1-2
V: TRBV7-2
CDR3: CASSLALRGNNYGYTF

length: 16
J: TRBJ1-1
V: TRBV12-3/TRBV12-4
CDR3: CASSLAQGLGNTEAFF

length: 16
J: TRBJ2-2
V: TRBV5-4
CDR3: CASSSQGPSGTGELFF

length: 19
J: TRBJ2-6
V: TRBV9
CDR3: CASSAKPTGTTSGANVLTF

length: 13
J: TRBJ2-7
V: TRBV5-1
CDR3: CASSGQGYYEQYF

length: 15
J: TRBJ2-1
V: TRBV7-9
CDR3: CASSLDSYRANEQFF

length: 14
J: TRBJ2-1
V: TRBV20-1
CDR3: CSARGQGGVSEQFF

length: 14
J: TRBJ2-7
V: TRBV12-3/TRBV12-4
CDR3: CASSLQGATNEQYF

length: 17
J: TRBJ2-3
V: TRBV5-1
CDR3: CASHTSGPTIGPDTQYF

length: 16
J: TRBJ2-7
V: TRBV5-1
CDR3: CASSSSSGGVNYEQYF

length: 16
J: TRBJ2-3
V: TRBV7-2
CDR3: CASSLSSGGRTDTQYF

length: 16
J: TRBJ2-3
V: TRBV18
CDR3: CASSPPIALGTDTQYF

length: 15
J: TRBJ2-5
V: TRBV20-1
CDR3: CSARDAGGAQETQYF

length: 14
J: TRBJ1-2
V: TRBV6-1
CDR3: CASSEAGQYYGYTF

length: 15
J: TRBJ2-2
V: TRBV7-9
CDR3: CASSRTSGDTQELFF

length: 19
J: TRBJ2-3
V: TRBV27
CDR3: CASSPLRILAHAPLGTQYF

length: 14
J: TRBJ2-7
V: TRBV20-1
CDR3: CSARSGGEDHEQYF

length: 13
J: TRBJ2-5
V: TRBV5-6
CDR3: CASSWDGTRAQYF

length: 12
J: TRBJ2-1
V: TRBV12-3/TRBV12-4
CDR3: CASSLRLNEQFF

length: 16
J: TRBJ2-5
V: TRBV5-6
CDR3: CASSLKGQGIVETQYF

length: 15
J: TRBJ2-3
V: TRBV2
CDR3: CASSVSGTTTDTQYF

length: 12
J: TRBJ2-4
V: TRBV6-5
CDR3: CASRSAKNIQYF

length: 13
J: TRBJ2-2
V: TRBV4-1
CDR3: CASSQINTGELFF

length: 16
J: TRBJ2-6
V: TRBV6-5
CDR3: CASSYPGLSGANVLTF

length: 15
J: TRBJ2-3
V: TRBV28
CDR3: CASSSPPGGTDTQYF

length: 14
J: TRBJ1-1
V: TRBV9
CDR3: CASSPTDMNTEAFF

length: 17
J: TRBJ2-3
V: TRBV7-9
CDR3: CASSFARLAGSVDTQYF

length: 16
J: TRBJ1-5
V: TRBV3-1
CDR3: CASSQAESYSNQPQHF

length: 14
J: TRBJ1-2
V: TRBV7-2
CDR3: CASSRYPTRDGYTF

length: 10
J: TRBJ2-7
V: TRBV29-1
CDR3: CSVQGDEQYF

length: 16
J: TRBJ2-3
V: TRBV7-3
CDR3: CASSLNSGPGGDTQYF

length: 16
J: TRBJ1-1
V: TRBV24-1
CDR3: CATSDLRRGCGTEAFF

length: 16
J: TRBJ2-2
V: TRBV11-1
CDR3: CASSGSGGLSTGELFF

length: 17
J: TRBJ1-6
V: TRBV3-1
CDR3: CASSQGGPGQGYSPLHF

length: 13
J: TRBJ1-3
V: TRBV15
CDR3: CATSRDGLNTIYF

length: 14
J: TRBJ2-5
V: TRBV5-1
CDR3: CASSLVPGRETQYF

length: 16
J: TRBJ2-1
V: TRBV9
CDR3: CASSVGGPYGINEQFF

length: 14
J: TRBJ1-1
V: TRBV29-1
CDR3: CSVVWGARNTEAFF